The clone carrying this T cell receptor beta chain was detected only a few times. The germline V gene has CDR1 SGHVS and CDR2 FQNEAQ. V was pared by 1 base and J by 3 bases, with 15 bases between. This CDR3 contains 16 residues. The record originates from a study of somatic mutations in cytotoxic T cells in rheumatoid arthritis. The data were produced by immunoSEQ multiplex PCR, yet TCRdb's version contains in-frame clones alone and is incomplete. The sample has roughly 15,000 clones, 60% to 85% seen once. The chain combines TRBV7-8 with TRBJ1-1; D unclear. This sequence originates from an adult with rheumatoid arthritis. The sequenced sample was CD8+ T cells sorted from blood. CDR3 loop: CASSLGGLERYTEAFF. CDR3 nucleotides: TGTGCCAGCAGCTTAGGGGGTTTGGAGCGGTACACTGAAGCTTTCTTT.